Listed below are T cell receptor beta chains from one sample, sequenced in a study of CD8+ T cells in alopecia areata. Libraries were prepared by immunoSEQ multiplex PCR; TCRdb keeps only in-frame clonotypes and omits some of them. This table has 85,000 to 95,000 clones, about two thirds appearing once. The sample here was CD8+ T cells sorted from blood, taken between weeks 43 and 45, from a patient treated with tofacitinib. These receptors were taken from a human donor with alopecia areata. Each CDR3 is given without its conserved first and last residue. The D gene is left open where the match is weak. Clone size is shown for a subset of rows, as once, few, many or a class of expanded clone.

12 | . | TRBJ1-2 | . | TRBV13 | ASSIETAREGYT
12 | TRBD1 | TRBJ2-7 | . | TRBV7-9 | ASSTQGDRYEQY
12 | . | TRBJ1-5 | . | TRBV10-3 | AISDGQGNQPQH
11 | . | TRBJ1-1 | . | TRBV29-1 | SVDRGDYTEAF
9 | . | TRBJ1-1 | few | TRBV29-1 | SVAEGAEAF
12 | . | TRBJ1-1 | . | TRBV6-5 | ASTGGLMNTEAF
13 | . | TRBJ1-1 | . | TRBV6-5 | ASSYSSGGGTEAF
11 | TRBD2 | TRBJ2-3 | once | TRBV7-3 | ASSSFGTRVQY
12 | TRBD1 | TRBJ1-1 | . | TRBV11-2 | ASSLWTGEGEAF
16 | TRBD1 | TRBJ1-2 | . | TRBV11-2 | ASSLNWGQGAKDYGYT
10 | . | TRBJ2-7 | few | TRBV29-1 | SVDGDGYEQY
13 | . | TRBJ2-5 | . | TRBV18 | ASSPLEGLQETQY
10 | . | TRBJ1-1 | . | TRBV12-5 | ASGLFDTEAF
13 | TRBD1 | TRBJ1-1 | . | TRBV25-1 | ASRKGTGGGTEAF
13 | . | TRBJ1-6 | few | TRBV13 | ASSLEGDLNSPLH
12 | TRBD1 | TRBJ2-7 | . | TRBV7-2 | ASSLARGPAEQY
12 | . | TRBJ2-7 | . | TRBV5-5 | ASSPSGGSLEQY
10 | . | TRBJ2-5 | . | TRBV14 | ASSQAEETQY
14 | . | TRBJ1-1 | . | TRBV19 | ASTPRVAVGHTEAF
12 | . | TRBJ2-7 | . | TRBV2 | ASSGSESSYEQY
14 | . | TRBJ1-2 | . | TRBV28 | ASSPPGEQGNYGYT
15 | TRBD1 | TRBJ2-7 | . | TRBV7-8 | ASSLVGGTGGVYEQY
11 | . | TRBJ2-3 | . | TRBV6-6 | ASSRFVADTQY
11 | TRBD1 | TRBJ1-2 | . | TRBV9 | ASSATGEYGYT
15 | TRBD2 | TRBJ2-1 | . | TRBV5-1 | ASSSRLAGESYNEQF
12 | TRBD1 | TRBJ2-5 | once | TRBV19 | ASSIKGQQETQY
12 | . | TRBJ2-7 | . | TRBV7-9 | ASSSEDSFYEQY
12 | TRBD1 | TRBJ2-7 | . | TRBV14 | ASSHFDRAYEQY
10 | . | TRBJ2-5 | . | TRBV10-2 | ASNGGVETQY
12 | TRBD1 | TRBJ2-3 | . | TRBV28 | ASSGTENTDTQY